Shown below are 27 T cell receptor beta chains from a single sample sequenced in a study of blood T cells in healthy people across ages. It was with a sample-barcoded 5' primer and a J-beta primer mix that a second PCR of about 7 to 12 cycles was run. Each CDR3 protein gets one entry after TCRdb re-called the 5' RACE reads with MiXCR. This sample yields 650,000 to 1,000,000 distinct CDR3 sequences, of which roughly 35% are seen a single time; 13% belongs to the top ten. The sample was blood. The receptor source for this set is a man younger than 35 in good health.

Of note for this clonotype: A junction end diverges from the germline sequence, so it may reflect a read error. The V call is TRBV4-1, the J call TRBJ1-1, with a tentative D call TRBD1 (5 bases). This CDR3 region has 15 residues. Per the germline V gene, CDR1 is MGHRA and CDR2 is YSYEKL. CDR3 coding DNA: TGCGCCGGCAGCCAAGAGGCCCAGGGTGCCACTGAAGCTTTCTTT. It translates to CAGSQEAQGATEAFF.

This rearrangement joins TRBV19 to TRBJ2-5, with TRBD2 matching 13 bases. Germline loops: CDR1 LNHDA, CDR2 SQIVND (reference sequence). Germline trimming cut 5 bases from V and 11 bases from J; bases unmatched to any gene: 23. This CDR3 has 19 amino acids. CDR3 DNA sequence: TGTGCCAGTAGTTACGGGACTAGCGGGGCCTCCCCCTCCTACAATGAGCAGTACTTC. Translated: CASSYGTSGASPSYNEQYF.

The rearrangement links TRBV5-1 to TRBJ2-5; 9 positions match TRBD2. In germline, CDR1 is SGHRS, CDR2 YFSETQ. The V gene end was trimmed by 0 bases and the J gene end by 5 bases; junction bases not matched to a gene: 14. CDR3 length: 18 amino acids. CDR3 coding DNA: TGCGCCAGCAGCTTGGTATTGGCGGGAGGGCCCCCCGATGAGACCCAGTACTTC. Its protein is CASSLVLAGGPPDETQYF.

This clonotype was seen ten or more times. The rearrangement joins TRBV6-6 to TRBJ2-5, with D perhaps TRBD1 or TRBD2 (5 bases each). The J call may be in error: the DNA end matches TRBJ2-7 better. This CDR3 has 15 residues. From germline, CDR1 is MNHNY and CDR2 SVGAGI (reference sequence). The CDR3 spells CASSYSLGRGDEQYF. The CDR3 DNA reads TGTGCCAGCAGTTACTCATTAGGGCGAGGGGACGAGCAGTACTTC.

In its sample, this clonotype was seen a few times. The chain recombines TRBV12-3 or TRBV12-4 with TRBJ2-3, with a possible D match to TRBD2 (5 bases). Deletions cut 7 bases from V and 0 bases from J, with 11 bases between. The CDR3 covers 14 residues. The CDR3 bases are TGTGCCAGCACCACCGGGGTGAGCACAGATACGCAGTATTTT. It yields the protein CASTTGVSTDTQYF.

The chain couples TRBV6-5 to TRBJ2-5; TRBD1 matches at 7 bases. This CDR3 is built from 14 residues. Per the germline V gene, CDR1 is MNHEY and CDR2 is SVGAGI. V trimming: 2 bases; J trimming: 5 bases; junction bases outside the gene matches: 5. The CDR3 loop is CASSYDRVGETQYF. The CDR3 coding sequence is TGTGCCAGCAGTTACGACAGGGTCGGTGAGACCCAGTACTTC.

To note about this clonotype: A much larger clone lies one base from this, so it may be a read error. This rearrangement joins TRBV6-5 to TRBJ2-5; 9 bases align to TRBD1. Germline lookup yields CDR1 MNHEY and CDR2 SVGAGI. Trimming took 10 bases from V and 2 from J; bases not matched to a gene: 11. The CDR3 covers 15 residues. Here the CDR3 reads CANSRGQGKQETQYF. The CDR3 DNA is TGTGCCAACAGCCGAGGACAGGGGAAGCAAGAGACCCAGTACTTC.

This clonotype was counted between two and nine times. V is TRBV6-6 and J is TRBJ2-7, with D perhaps given as TRBD1 or TRBD2 (5 bases each). The DNA end favors TRBJ2-4, so the J call may be wrong. The CDR3 consists of 15 residues. Germline values: CDR1 MNHNY, CDR2 SVGAGI (reference sequence). As DNA, the CDR3 is TGTGCCAGCAGCAAACTGGGAGAGGGGAAAAACATTCAGTACTTC. The encoded protein is CASSKLGEGKNIQYF.

The chain is built from TRBV12-3 or TRBV12-4 and TRBJ1-1; no clear D gene. The CDR3 runs to 15 residues. Trimming pared 7 bases from V and 1 base from J, leaving 16 bases between. Here the CDR3 DNA reads TGTGCCAGCACCACGGCCAAATTCGAGAACACTGAAGCTTTCTTT. Its protein is CASTTAKFENTEAFF.

This clonotype was detected only a few times. The chain uses TRBV7-2 and TRBJ1-5, with unresolved D. Trimming cost V 4 bases and J 1 base, with 8 bases left between them. This CDR3 is 14 amino acids long. Germline CDR1 is SGHTA and CDR2 is FQGNSA. This CDR3 reads CASSSVGSNQPQHF. CDR3 bases: TGTGCCAGCAGCTCGGTCGGCAGCAATCAGCCCCAGCATTTT.

The V call is TRBV7-6, the J call TRBJ2-2; 8 bases agree with TRBD1. This CDR3 contains 16 residues. With V trimmed by 4 bases and J by 0 bases, 4 bases remained unmatched. Per the germline V gene, CDR1 is SGHVS and CDR2 is FNYEAQ. CDR3 in amino acids: CASSSTTGANTGELFF. The CDR3 region has the DNA TGTGCCAGCAGCTCGACGACAGGGGCGAACACCGGGGAGCTGTTTTTT.

The chain is built from TRBV27 and TRBJ2-2; 12 nucleotides align to TRBD1. The CDR3 runs 16 residues. The germline V gene encodes CDR1 MNHEY and CDR2 SMNVEV (reference sequence). V shed 8 bases, J shed 5 bases, and the junction held 9 bases outside the gene matches. In nucleotides, the CDR3 is TGTGCCAGCCGGGGGACAGGGGGCGCTGAAACCGGGGAGCTGTTTTTT. Translating gives CASRGTGGAETGELFF.

This clonotype came up a few times. The chain recombines TRBV25-1 with TRBJ2-7; D gene unclear. The CDR3 sequence is 16 residues long. The germline V gene has CDR1 MGHDK and CDR2 SYGVNS. Between the trimmed V and J ends, which lost 4 bases and 7 bases, there was a span of 23 bases. In nucleotides, the CDR3 is TGTGCCAGCAGTGGTGGCCGTCGGTATACCTACAATGAGCAGTACTTC. It yields the protein CASSGGRRYTYNEQYF.

The rearrangement links TRBV7-9 to TRBJ2-1; D is unclear. CDR1 and CDR2 from the germline V gene are SEHNR and FQNEAQ (reference sequence). Trimming removed 1 base from V and 13 bases from J, with 17 bases in between. CDR3 length: 14 residues. The CDR3 is CASSLVALQETQFF. CDR3 DNA sequence: TGTGCCAGCAGCTTAGTGGCTTTACAAGAGACCCAGTTCTTC.

The chain has TRBV3-1 and TRBJ2-1, with D perhaps matching TRBD2 (7 bases). The CDR3 consists of 20 residues. Germline values: CDR1 LGHDT, CDR2 YNNKEL (reference sequence). V was pared by 0 bases and J by 0 bases, with 21 bases between. As DNA, the CDR3 is TGTGCCAGCAGCCAAGAAGGTCCAGCGGGGACACGAGGCTCCTACAATGAGCAGTTCTTC. Its translation: CASSQEGPAGTRGSYNEQFF.

This clonotype was recorded many times. The genes are TRBV5-1 and TRBJ2-5, with 7 bases fitting TRBD1. CDR1 is SGHRS, CDR2 YFSETQ, per germline. The CDR3 length is 15 residues. Trimming took 5 bases from V and 0 from J; bases not matched to a gene: 7. CDR3 DNA sequence: TGCGCCAGCAGTTGGGGACAGCCGTACCAAGAGACCCAGTACTTC. It yields the protein CASSWGQPYQETQYF.

The chain recombines TRBV4-1 with TRBJ1-1, with D unresolved. V gave up 1 base and J gave up 6 bases, with 12 bases separating them. The CDR3 length is 14 residues. The germline V gene encodes CDR1 MGHRA and CDR2 YSYEKL. CDR3 sequence (DNA): TGCGCCAGCAGCCAAGGGTTCCGTCACTCTGAAGCTTTCTTT. Residues: CASSQGFRHSEAFF.

This chain links TRBV3-1 with TRBJ2-1, with D possibly being TRBD1 or TRBD2 (6 bases each). Trimming removed 1 base at V and 15 bases at J, with 22 bases between. The CDR3 is 15 amino acids. In germline, CDR1 is LGHDT, CDR2 YNNKEL (reference sequence). CDR3 sequence (DNA): TGTGCCAGCAGCCAAGTGCTTTTAGGGGGGTACAACCTGTTCTTC. Translation: CASSQVLLGGYNLFF.

Ten or more counts support this clonotype. V is TRBV6-6 and J is TRBJ1-2; weak D call: TRBD1 (5 bases). Germline V gene sequence: CDR1 MNHNY, CDR2 SVGAGI (reference sequence). V lost 0 bases to trimming and J lost 7 bases, with 9 bases between them. This CDR3 has 13 residues. This CDR3 is CASSYSGGSGYTF. CDR3 nucleotide sequence: TGTGCCAGCAGTTACTCGGGGGGAAGTGGCTACACCTTC.

Only a few counts were recorded for this clonotype. The V and J genes are TRBV12-3 or TRBV12-4 and TRBJ1-5; TRBD1 is a possible D gene (5 bases). Trimming pared 6 bases from V and 2 bases from J, leaving 20 bases between. This CDR3 has 17 residues. This CDR3 reads CASSNPPGSEGNQPQHF. The CDR3 coding sequence is TGTGCCAGCAGCAACCCACCAGGGAGCGAGGGCAATCAGCCCCAGCATTTT.

J is TRBJ2-7 and V is TRBV18, with TRBD2 identical over 7 bases. Germline V lookup: CDR1 KGHSH, CDR2 LQKENI. This CDR3 is 16 amino acids long. The junction had 7 bases not matched to a gene; V was cut back by 2 bases and J by 0 bases. The CDR3 spells CASSPLTGGASYEQYF. The DNA of the CDR3 is TGTGCCAGCTCACCATTGACGGGGGGAGCCTCCTACGAGCAGTACTTC.

This sequence joins TRBV19 and TRBJ1-1; D unresolved. The V gene lost 3 bases and the J gene lost 3 bases, with 11 bases spanning the gap. The germline V gene encodes CDR1 LNHDA and CDR2 SQIVND (reference sequence). The CDR3 extends over 14 amino acids. DNA for the CDR3: TGTGCCAGTAGTATTGGTGGGATGGACACTGAAGCTTTCTTT. Its translation: CASSIGGMDTEAFF.

The chain uses TRBV6-2 or TRBV6-3 and TRBJ2-7, with D possibly matching TRBD1 (6 bases). Deletions cut 5 bases from V and 9 bases from J, with 20 bases between. Germline V gene sequence: CDR1 MNHEY, CDR2 SVGEGT. This CDR3 contains 14 residues. This CDR3 is CASSNSGTSLGQYF. As DNA, the CDR3 is TGTGCCAGCAGTAATTCCGGGACATCTCTCGGGCAGTACTTC.

This rearrangement joins TRBV12-5 to TRBJ2-3; 7 nucleotides agree with TRBD1. This CDR3 is built from 19 residues. V gave up 2 bases and J gave up 3 bases; unmatched junction bases: 17. The germline gives CDR1 LGHNT, CDR2 FRNRAP. The CDR3 protein is CASGLPPYDRAAFTDTQYF. CDR3 nucleotides: TGTGCTAGTGGTTTGCCACCATACGACAGGGCAGCTTTTACAGATACGCAGTATTTT.

The rearrangement links TRBV20-1 to TRBJ2-3; D not resolved. V was cut by 0 bases and J by 5 bases, with 12 bases left in between. The germline V gene has CDR1 DFQATT and CDR2 SNEGSKA (reference sequence). This CDR3 is built from 14 residues. The CDR3 here is CSAREHSLGDTQYF. In DNA form, the CDR3 reads TGCAGTGCTAGAGAGCATTCCTTAGGAGATACGCAGTATTTT.

The chain joins TRBV28 to TRBJ2-1, with D perhaps matching TRBD2 (5 bases). V lost 7 bases and J 10 bases, leaving 14 bases between the germline ends. Germline V gives CDR1 MDHEN, CDR2 SYDVKM. The CDR3 covers 12 residues. In DNA form, the CDR3 reads TGTGCCAGCAAGGTAGGAGGCAAGGAGCAGTTCTTC. Protein product: CASKVGGKEQFF.

The table lists this clonotype with a few counts. V and J are TRBV12-3 or TRBV12-4 and TRBJ1-6, with a possible D match to TRBD1 (6 bases). The V and J ends lost 3 bases and 7 bases respectively, with 19 bases between them. The CDR3 spans 17 residues. The CDR3 region is CASSFERWGAKNSPLHF. The CDR3 bases are TGTGCCAGCAGTTTCGAAAGGTGGGGGGCTAAAAATTCACCCCTCCACTTT.